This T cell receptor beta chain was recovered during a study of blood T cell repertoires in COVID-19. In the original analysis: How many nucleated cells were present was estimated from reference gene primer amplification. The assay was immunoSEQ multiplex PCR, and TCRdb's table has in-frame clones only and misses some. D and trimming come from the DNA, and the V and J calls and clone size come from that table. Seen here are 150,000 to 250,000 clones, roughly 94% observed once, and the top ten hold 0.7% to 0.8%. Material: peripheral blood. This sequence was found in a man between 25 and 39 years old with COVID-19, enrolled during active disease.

The CDR3 reads CASSLGVPSGNTIYF. DNA for the CDR3: TGTGCCAGCAGCTTGGGAGTCCCCTCTGGAAACACCATATATTTT. The V and J genes are TRBV5-6 and TRBJ1-3; D remains unclear. Trimming left V 0 bases short and J 0 bases short, with 7 bases between. Germline-derived CDR1 and CDR2 are SGHDT and YYEEEE. This CDR3 region has 15 residues.